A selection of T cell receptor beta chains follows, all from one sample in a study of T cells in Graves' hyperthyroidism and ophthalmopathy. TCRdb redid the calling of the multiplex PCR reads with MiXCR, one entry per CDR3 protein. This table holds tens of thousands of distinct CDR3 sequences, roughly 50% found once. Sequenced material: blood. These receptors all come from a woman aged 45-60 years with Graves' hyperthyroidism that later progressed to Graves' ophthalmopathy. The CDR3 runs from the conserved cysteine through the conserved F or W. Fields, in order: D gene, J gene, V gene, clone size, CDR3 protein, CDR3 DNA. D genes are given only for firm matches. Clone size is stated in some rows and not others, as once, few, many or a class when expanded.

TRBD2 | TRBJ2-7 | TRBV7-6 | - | CASSRGTSGNSYEQYF | TGTGCCAGCAGTCGTGGGACTAGCGGGAACTCCTACGAACAGTACTTC
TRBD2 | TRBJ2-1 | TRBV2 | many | CASRPQAGVNNEQFF | TGTGCCAGCAGACCTCAGGCGGGAGTTAACAATGAGCAGTTCTTC
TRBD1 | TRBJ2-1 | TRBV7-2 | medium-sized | CASSQDRGDNEQFF | TGTGCCAGCAGCCAGGACAGGGGGGACAATGAGCAGTTCTTC
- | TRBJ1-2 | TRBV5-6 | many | CASSLGTVNYGYTF | TGTGCCAGCAGCTTGGGGACAGTCAACTATGGCTACACCTTC
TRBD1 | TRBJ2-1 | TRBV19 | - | CASSIEQGDQQFF | TGTGCCAGTAGTATAGAACAGGGGGATCAGCAGTTCTTC
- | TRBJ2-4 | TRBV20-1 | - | CSVRRVGGDKNIQYF | TGCAGTGTTCGGAGAGTAGGGGGGGACAAAAACATTCAGTACTTC
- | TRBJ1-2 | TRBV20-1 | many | CSAPGLSDYGYTF | TGCAGTGCCCCGGGGCTGAGCGACTATGGCTACACCTTC
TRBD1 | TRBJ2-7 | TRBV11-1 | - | CASSLGTVNYEQYF | TGTGCCAGCAGCCTGGGGACAGTTAACTACGAGCAGTACTTC
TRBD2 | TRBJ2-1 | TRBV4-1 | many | CASSQPRVSSGYNEQFF | TGCGCCAGCAGCCAACCCCGGGTGTCTAGCGGCTACAATGAGCAGTTCTTC
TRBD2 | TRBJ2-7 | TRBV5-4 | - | CASSLGLAGGPQLRGQYF | TGTGCCAGCAGCCTGGGACTAGCGGGAGGGCCTCAGCTACGAGGGCAGTACTTC
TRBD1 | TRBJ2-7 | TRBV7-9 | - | CASSLPWGQGEQYF | TGTGCCAGCAGCTTGCCTTGGGGACAGGGCGAGCAGTACTTC
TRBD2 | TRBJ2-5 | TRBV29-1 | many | CSSEGGLAGSWETQYF | TGCAGCAGTGAAGGAGGTCTAGCGGGATCTTGGGAGACCCAGTACTTC
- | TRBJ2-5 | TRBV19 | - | CASNPQGPGQPQYF | TGTGCCAGTAACCCACAGGGACCAGGCCAGCCCCAGTACTTC
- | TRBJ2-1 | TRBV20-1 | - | CSARDPWQGNEQFF | TGCAGTGCTAGAGATCCGTGGCAGGGTAATGAGCAGTTCTTC
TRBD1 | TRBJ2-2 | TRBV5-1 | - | CASSFQWTGASTGELFF | TGCGCCAGCAGCTTCCAATGGACAGGGGCTAGCACCGGGGAGCTGTTTTTT
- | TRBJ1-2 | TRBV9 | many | CASSVEGLGRHNYGYTF | TGTGCCAGCAGCGTAGAAGGTCTGGGCAGACATAACTATGGCTACACCTTC
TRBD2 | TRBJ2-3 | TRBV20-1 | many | CSASQREGLLDTQYF | TGCAGTGCTAGTCAGCGGGAGGGCCTTTTAGATACGCAGTATTTT
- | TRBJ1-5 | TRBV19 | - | CASSSSGDSYRPQHF | TGTGCCAGTAGTAGTTCTGGGGACTCCTATCGGCCCCAGCATTTT
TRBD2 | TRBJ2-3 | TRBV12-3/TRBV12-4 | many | CASRGTSGSTDTQYF | TGTGCCAGCAGAGGGACTAGCGGGAGTACAGATACGCAGTATTTT
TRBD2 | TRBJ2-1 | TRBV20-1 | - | CSGAAGGSSCNEQFF | TGCAGTGGAGCAGCGGGCGGGAGCTCCTGCAATGAGCAGTTCTTC
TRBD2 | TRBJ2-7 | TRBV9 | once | CASGPSGTSGYEQYF | TGTGCTAGCGGCCCTTCCGGGACTAGTGGCTACGAGCAGTACTTC
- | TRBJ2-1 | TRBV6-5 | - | CASQMRYNEQFF | TGTGCCAGCCAAATGAGGTACAATGAGCAGTTCTTC
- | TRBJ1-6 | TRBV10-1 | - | CASRPSGAASEKSLHF | TGCGCCAGCAGGCCTAGCGGGGCAGCCTCGGAGAAGTCCCTCCACTTT
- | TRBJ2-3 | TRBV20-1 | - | CSAPRTPTADTQYF | TGCAGTGCCCCCCGCACCCCGACGGCAGATACGCAGTATTTT
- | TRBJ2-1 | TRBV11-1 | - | CASSLKRYTDTQFF | TGTGCCAGCAGCTTAAAGCGGTACACAGATACGCAGTTCTTC
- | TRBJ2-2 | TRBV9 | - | CASSGSTGELFF | TGTGCCAGCAGCGGGAGTACCGGGGAGCTGTTTTTT
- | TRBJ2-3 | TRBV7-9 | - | CATKQDSTDTQYF | TGTGCCACGAAACAGGACAGCACAGATACGCAGTATTTT
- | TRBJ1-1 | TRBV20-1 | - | CSARGLVGDEAFF | TGCAGTGCTAGGGGCCTTGTCGGGGATGAGGCTTTCTTT
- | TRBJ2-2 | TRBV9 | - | CASSVAELTGELFF | TGTGCCAGCAGCGTAGCTGAACTCACCGGGGAGCTGTTTTTT
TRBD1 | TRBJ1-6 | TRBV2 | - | CAIFRDRERSYNSPLHF | TGTGCGATATTCCGGGACAGGGAGCGTTCCTATAATTCACCCCTCCACTTT
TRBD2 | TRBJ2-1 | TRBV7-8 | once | CASSFRSGGGNEQFF | TGTGCCAGCAGCTTCCGGTCGGGAGGGGGAAATGAGCAGTTCTTC
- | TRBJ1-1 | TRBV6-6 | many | CASRTPGVMNTEAFF | TGTGCCAGCAGGACCCCGGGGGTCATGAACACTGAAGCTTTCTTT
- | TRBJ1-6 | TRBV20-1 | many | CSARDLASGQLNSPLHF | TGCAGTGCTAGAGATTTGGCATCGGGGCAGCTTAATTCACCCCTCCACTTT
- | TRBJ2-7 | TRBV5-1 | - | CANPPANLEQDF | TGCGCCAACCCACCGGCGAACCTCGAGCAGGACTTC
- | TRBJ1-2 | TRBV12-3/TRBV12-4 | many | CASSFSGQGGYTF | TGTGCCAGCAGCTTCTCAGGTCAAGGGGGCTACACCTTC
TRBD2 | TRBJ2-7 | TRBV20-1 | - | CSATGTSGVSYEQYF | TGCAGTGCAACCGGGACTAGCGGGGTATCCTACGAGCAGTACTTC
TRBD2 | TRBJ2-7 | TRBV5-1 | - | CASSFRLVAGNEQYF | TGCGCCAGCAGCTTCCGACTGGTAGCGGGAAACGAGCAGTACTTC
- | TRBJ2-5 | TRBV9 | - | CASTRGEGKKETQYF | TGTGCCAGCACCCGGGGAGAGGGGAAAAAAGAGACCCAGTACTTC
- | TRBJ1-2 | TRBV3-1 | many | CASSLMTVLGYGYTF | TGTGCCAGCAGCCTCATGACAGTCCTGGGCTATGGCTACACCTTC
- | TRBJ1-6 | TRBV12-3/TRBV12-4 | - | CASSFRFGGEGSPLHF | TGTGCCAGCAGTTTCCGATTTGGGGGTGAAGGTTCACCCCTCCACTTT
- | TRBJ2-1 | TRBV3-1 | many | CASSQAAGSYNEQFF | TGTGCCAGCAGCCAAGCGGCGGGTTCCTACAATGAGCAGTTCTTC
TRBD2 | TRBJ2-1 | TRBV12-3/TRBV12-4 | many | CASSAGANSDEQFF | TGTGCCAGCTCAGCGGGAGCAAACAGTGATGAGCAGTTCTTC
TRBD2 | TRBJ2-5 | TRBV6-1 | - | CASSPRLAGVEETQYF | TGTGCCAGCAGTCCACGACTAGCGGGAGTCGAAGAGACCCAGTACTTC
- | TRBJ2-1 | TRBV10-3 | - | CAIKTPGRTNEQFF | TGTGCCATCAAGACCCCCGGGAGAACCAATGAGCAGTTCTTC
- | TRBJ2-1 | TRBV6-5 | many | CASSVQGASYNEQFF | TGTGCCAGCAGCGTACAGGGAGCTTCCTACAATGAGCAGTTCTTC
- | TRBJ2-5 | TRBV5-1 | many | CASSTGLYQETQYF | TGCGCCAGCAGCACGGGACTGTACCAAGAGACCCAGTACTTC
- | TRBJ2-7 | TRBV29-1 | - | CSVDSSYEQYF | TGCAGCGTTGACAGCTCCTACGAGCAGTACTTC
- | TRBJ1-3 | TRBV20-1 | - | CSARSQLETIYF | TGCAGTGCTAGATCTCAGCTCGAAACCATATATTTT
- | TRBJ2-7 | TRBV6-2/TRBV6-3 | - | CANYGTRYEQYF | TGTGCCAACTACGGGACCCGATACGAGCAGTACTTC
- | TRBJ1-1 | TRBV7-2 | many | CATKGFLDTEAFF | TGTGCCACCAAGGGGTTTTTAGACACTGAAGCTTTCTTT
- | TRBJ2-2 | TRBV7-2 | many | CASSPRVNTGELFF | TGTGCCAGCAGCCCCAGGGTGAACACCGGGGAGCTGTTTTTT
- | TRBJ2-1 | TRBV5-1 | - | CASSWADSDEQFF | TGCGCCAGCAGCTGGGCGGATAGCGATGAGCAGTTCTTT
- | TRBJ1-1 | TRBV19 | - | CASSILAGRTEAFF | TGTGCCAGTAGTATCCTGGCAGGGCGCACTGAAGCTTTCTTT